The clone carrying this T cell receptor (beta chain) was seen ten or more times. The sample comes from a study of spatial heterogeneity in lung cancer. The CDR3 is 14 amino acids. CDR1 is DFQATT and CDR2 is SNEGSKA in the germline V gene (reference sequence). Unmatched junction bases numbered 9, after V lost 5 bases and J lost 4 bases. TCRdb redid the calling of the 5' RACE reads with MiXCR, one entry per CDR3 protein. The table records approximately 25,000 distinct CDR3 sequences, around 3.2% of them present only once. The time point is: sample taken at primary tumor resection. This clonotype was obtained from a female donor with early-stage non-small cell lung cancer. Material: PBMCs, obtained at surgery. The chain recombines TRBV20-1 with TRBJ2-7; 9 bases align to TRBD2. CDR3 in DNA: TGCAGTGCTTACTTAGCGGGAGCCCCTTACGAGCAGTACTTC. This codes for CSAYLAGAPYEQYF.